The 16 T cell receptor beta chains given below trace back to one sample, sequenced in a study of T cells in Graves' hyperthyroidism and ophthalmopathy (dated by TCRdb to about 2019). The library was made by multiplex PCR. Sequencer: Illumina HiSeq 2000. The TCR beta CDR3 regions were amplified from the RNA transcripts. For the first round of RT-PCR on the TCR CDR3, the HTBI primer set was used together with the Qiagen OneStep RT-PCR kit. TCRdb took the public reads, trimmed them with fastp at Q25, ran MiXCR for clone calling and kept in-frame beta chains. Each record represents a unique CDR3 protein, reported with the most common genes and DNA among its rows. The sample table holds fewer than 400,000 distinct CDR3 sequences, of which over 12% were seen once. The top ten hold 25% to 30% of the sample. The sequencing input was blood. These receptors all stem from a man between 50 and 59 years old with Graves' ophthalmopathy.

This clonotype was observed a handful of times. The V and J genes are TRBV25-1 and TRBJ2-7, with TRBD1 identical over 7 bases. The trim removed 8 bases at V and 0 bases at J, leaving 13 bases unmatched. Germline assignment: CDR1 MGHDK and CDR2 SYGVNS. The CDR3 spans 16 residues. The CDR3 loop reads CASPPLRGTVSYEQYF. The CDR3 region has the DNA TGTGCCAGCCCCCCTCTAAGAGGGACAGTCTCCTACGAGCAGTACTTC.

The chain carries TRBV30 and TRBJ1-5, with D unclear. V gave up 5 bases and J gave up 3 bases, with 11 bases separating them. Per the germline V gene, CDR1 is GTSNPN and CDR2 is SVGIG (reference sequence). This CDR3 comprises 13 residues. The CDR3 loop reads CAWDVGINQPQHF. CDR3 DNA: TGTGCCTGGGATGTTGGGATCAATCAGCCCCAGCATTTT. Filled out from reference TRBV30 and TRBJ1-5, the complete variable domain reads SQTIHQWPATLVQPVGSPLSLECTVEGTSNPNLYWYRQAAGRGLQLLFYSVGIGQISSEVPQNLSASRPQDRQFILSSKKLLLSDSGFYLCAWDVGINQPQHFGDGTRLSIL.

This clonotype was counted many times. The chain uses TRBV5-1 and TRBJ1-5; unclear D gene. CDR1 is SGHRS, CDR2 YFSETQ, per germline. The CDR3 spans 14 residues. V lost 4 bases and J lost 2, with 10 bases in between. The CDR3 DNA reads TGCGCCAGCAGCGAGACTCCGGGCAATCAGCCCCAGCATTTT. Its protein product is CASSETPGNQPQHF.

In its sample, this clonotype was seen many times. The V call is TRBV27, the J call TRBJ2-7; D is uncertain. V gave up 0 bases and J gave up 4 bases, with 13 bases separating them. This CDR3 is 15 amino acids long. Germline values: CDR1 MNHEY, CDR2 SMNVEV (reference sequence). The CDR3, as DNA: TGTGCCAGCAGTTTATCGATGGGGTTTGGGTACGAGCAGTACTTC. Its protein is CASSLSMGFGYEQYF.

This clonotype showed up just once. The chain recombines TRBV7-9 with TRBJ2-1, with 10 positions matching TRBD1. The V and J ends lost 1 base and 7 bases, in that order; junction bases with no gene match: 13. Germline CDR1 is SEHNR and CDR2 is FQNEAQ (reference sequence). The CDR3 is 18 amino acids. In DNA, the CDR3 is TGTGCCAGCAGCTTAGTTTTGGGGTGGGGGACAGGGGCAAATGAGCAGTTCTTC. It yields the protein CASSLVLGWGTGANEQFF.

This clonotype was found a few times. The chain links TRBV4-1 to TRBJ2-7, with 8 bases aligning to TRBD1. The CDR3 runs to 16 residues. Germline assignment: CDR1 MGHRA and CDR2 YSYEKL. J was trimmed by 1 base and V by 0 bases; bases with no gene match: 5. Here the CDR3 DNA reads TGCGCCAGCAGCCAAGATCAGGACAGGGCTTCCTACGAGCAGTACTTC. Residues: CASSQDQDRASYEQYF.

The chain carries TRBV12-3 or TRBV12-4 and TRBJ2-2, with D possibly matching TRBD2 (5 bases). The CDR3 is 14 residues long. V lost 7 bases and J 5 bases, leaving 14 bases between the germline ends. DNA of the CDR3: TGTGCCAGCACCACTCGTAGCGAGACCGGGGAGCTGTTTTTT. It yields the protein CASTTRSETGELFF.

The rearrangement links TRBV5-1 to TRBJ1-1, with a tentative D call TRBD1 (6 bases). The V gene's germline CDR1 is SGHRS and CDR2 YFSETQ. This CDR3 is built from 13 residues. Deletions cut 5 bases from V and 5 bases from J, with 13 bases between. The CDR3 coding sequence is TGCGCCAGCAGGTCTGTAGGGGGAACTGAAGCTTTCTTT. Translation: CASRSVGGTEAFF.

There are many counts of this clonotype. The chain employs TRBV7-3 and TRBJ2-3; 7 nucleotides line up with TRBD2. Germline V gene data show CDR1 as SGHTA and CDR2 as FQGTGA. V gave up 1 base and J gave up 10 bases; unmatched junction bases: 2. The CDR3 covers 12 residues. The CDR3 nucleotides are TGTGCCAGCAGCTTAAGTGGGGGGGCGCAGTATTTT. This translates into CASSLSGGAQYF.

This clonotype was detected only a few times. This chain uses TRBV5-5 with TRBJ1-5, with unresolved D. The germline V gene has CDR1 SGHKS and CDR2 YYEKEE (reference sequence). V was cut by 0 bases and J by 0 bases, with 7 bases left in between. The CDR3 length is 15 residues. The CDR3 spells CASSLEWNSNQPQHF. CDR3 DNA: TGTGCCAGCAGCTTGGAGTGGAATAGCAATCAGCCCCAGCATTTT.

The chain recombines TRBV30 with TRBJ2-7; D possibly corresponds to TRBD2 (5 bases). Trimming stripped 4 bases from V and 1 base from J, with 8 bases between. In germline, CDR1 is GTSNPN, CDR2 SVGIG (reference sequence). CDR3 length: 12 amino acids. CDR3 sequence (DNA): TGTGCCTGGATCAGGACTTCCTACGAGCAGTACTTC. Translation gives CAWIRTSYEQYF.

A word on this clonotype: This may be a read error, as it is one base from a much larger clone. The genes are TRBV12-5 and TRBJ2-7; possibly TRBD1 for D (6 bases). The germline CDR1 and CDR2 sequences are LGHNT and FRNRAP. This CDR3 comprises 16 residues. CDR3 nucleotides: TGTGCTAATGGTATATCGACGGGACACAAACCTTACGAGCAGTACTTC. This gives the protein CANGISTGHKPYEQYF.

The gene calls are TRBV11-3 and TRBJ2-5; TRBD2 matches at 7 bases. The length of the CDR3 is 16 residues. The V segment lost 2 bases and the J segment 5 bases; nucleotides outside the gene matches: 11. The germline V gene encodes CDR1 SGHNT and CDR2 YENEEA. The CDR3 spells CASSLRGRALIETQYF. CDR3 bases: TGTGCCAGCAGCTTACGTGGGAGGGCCCTCATCGAGACCCAGTACTTC. Supplemented by reference TRBV11-3 and TRBJ2-5, the full variable domain reads EAGVVQSPRYKIIEKKQPVAFWCNPISGHNTLYWYLQNLGQGPELLIRYENEEAVDDSQLPKDRFSAERLKGVDSTLKIQPAELGDSAVYLCASSLRGRALIETQYFGPGTRLLVL.

The chain combines TRBV5-1 with TRBJ2-1, with D tentatively TRBD1 or TRBD2 (5 bases each). Trimming stripped 4 bases from V and 8 bases from J, with 16 bases between. CDR3 size: 14 residues. The V gene's germline CDR1 is SGHRS and CDR2 YFSETQ. CDR3 amino acids: CASSAVGTPHEQFF. CDR3 nucleotides: TGCGCCAGCAGCGCAGTTGGGACCCCCCATGAGCAGTTCTTC.

This clonotype appeared many times. The chain is built from TRBV2 and TRBJ1-4; 7 bases match TRBD1. The CDR3 has 15 residues. The ends lost 5 bases at V and 5 bases at J; junction bases unmatched: 8. Looked up from germline, CDR1 is SNHLY and CDR2 is FYNNEI. The CDR3 DNA reads as TGTGCCAGCAGTAAACAGGGACAGACAAATGAAAAACTGTTTTTT. Residues: CASSKQGQTNEKLFF.

The rearrangement joins TRBV7-2 to TRBJ2-6; TRBD1 aligns across 7 bases. The CDR3 has 19 residues. Germline CDR1 reads SGHTA; CDR2 reads FQGNSA. V dropped 6 bases and J dropped 0; count of bases not matched to a gene: 14. The CDR3 DNA sequence: TGTGCCAGCAGGTCCCGTCCCCCCAGGGGGACCTCTGGGGCCAACGTCCTGACTTTC. Translation: CASRSRPPRGTSGANVLTF.